This T cell receptor (beta chain) was captured by sequencing in a study of OX40 agonist ivuxolimab in advanced cancers. Across the study: Among those treated, three patients had partial responses, one with hepatocellular carcinoma and two with cutaneous melanoma.

Study findings and constraints: In CD8+ T cells, expanded clones were on average more numerous than in CD4+. With doses of 0.1 to 3.0 mg/kg, CD4+ and CD8+ blood T cells had undergone clonal expansion by week 6.

As regards this clone: The antigen is undetermined.

Repertoires were generated with immunoSEQ multiplex PCR, while TCRdb's copy carries only in-frame clones and drops some. The sample yields more than 100,000 clones, just over 90% seen once. The ends lost 1 base at V and 2 bases at J; junction bases unmatched: 2. From germline, CDR1 is LGHNA and CDR2 YSLEER. The CDR3 is 15 residues long. The clonotype comes from an adult with an advanced solid tumor such as melanoma, head and neck, liver or kidney cancer. The source was CD4+ or CD8+ T cells sorted from blood, collected in a trial of the OX40 agonist ivuxolimab. This chain joins TRBV4-3 and TRBJ1-3, with 7 bases fitting TRBD1. CDR3 bases: TGCGCCAGCAGCCAAGCAGGGGGGCCTGGAAACACCATATATTTT. Translation gives CASSQAGGPGNTIYF.